Below, one T cell receptor (beta chain) is given with its context. Its specificity is not known. This sample was included in a study of cytomegalovirus exposure and HLA in healthy donors. Primers for the PCR totalled 60 Vbeta and 13 Jbeta. TCRdb keeps only in-frame clones here, not all; method: immunoSEQ multiplex PCR. The sample records approximately 150,000 clones, around four fifths being singletons. Overall study findings and caveats: An assumption of roughly uniform sequencing depth across donors underlay the presence/absence analyses. When the data were analyzed later, several of the most significant clusters appeared to be linked to common viral pathogens. Most TCR sequences were seen very rarely across donors, but some public TCRs occurred in many.

Per the germline V gene, CDR1 is MDHEN and CDR2 is SYDVKM. The V end lost 5 bases, the J end lost 1 base, and 8 bases lay between the germline ends. The CDR3 loop spans 14 amino acids. Donors showed nominal health when sampled, although they likely had unrecorded immune exposures. The sequence came from a female donor in good health and CMV-seronegative. Sequencing was done on a sample of PBMCs. V is TRBV28 and J is TRBJ2-2; D is perhaps TRBD1 (5 bases). CDR3 residues: CASSTQGNTGELFF. The CDR3, as DNA: TGTGCCAGCAGTACTCAGGGGAACACCGGGGAGCTGTTTTTT.